This entry describes one T cell receptor (beta chain). The data were produced by immunoSEQ multiplex PCR, yet TCRdb's version contains in-frame clones alone and is incomplete. This table holds about 46,000 clones, 65% to 85% found once. These data come from a study of OX40 agonist ivuxolimab in advanced cancers. This CDR3 spans 11 amino acids. V was pared by 7 bases and J by 3 bases, with 10 bases between. Germline assignment: CDR1 SQVTM and CDR2 ANQGSEA. The chain has TRBV29-1 and TRBJ2-7; D possibly uses TRBD1 or TRBD2 (5 bases each). The sequences come from CD4+ or CD8+ T cells sorted from blood, collected in a trial of the OX40 agonist ivuxolimab. This TCR was recovered from an adult with an advanced solid tumor such as melanoma, head and neck, liver or kidney cancer. This CDR3 reads CSAGTVYEQYF. As DNA, the CDR3 is TGCAGCGCCGGGACGGTCTACGAGCAGTACTTC.